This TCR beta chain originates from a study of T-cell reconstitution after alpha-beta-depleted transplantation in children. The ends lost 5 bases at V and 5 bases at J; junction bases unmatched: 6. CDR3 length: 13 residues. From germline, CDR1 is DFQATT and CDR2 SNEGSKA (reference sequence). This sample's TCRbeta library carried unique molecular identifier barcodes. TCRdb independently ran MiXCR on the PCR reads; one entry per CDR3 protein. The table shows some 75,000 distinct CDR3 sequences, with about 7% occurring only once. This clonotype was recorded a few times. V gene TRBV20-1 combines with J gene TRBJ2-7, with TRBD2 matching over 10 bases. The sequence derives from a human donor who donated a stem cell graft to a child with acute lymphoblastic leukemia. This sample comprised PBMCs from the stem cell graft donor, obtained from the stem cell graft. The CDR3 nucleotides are TGCAGTGCTCAAAGCGGGAGGGCCAACGAGCAGTACTTC. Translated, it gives CSAQSGRANEQYF.